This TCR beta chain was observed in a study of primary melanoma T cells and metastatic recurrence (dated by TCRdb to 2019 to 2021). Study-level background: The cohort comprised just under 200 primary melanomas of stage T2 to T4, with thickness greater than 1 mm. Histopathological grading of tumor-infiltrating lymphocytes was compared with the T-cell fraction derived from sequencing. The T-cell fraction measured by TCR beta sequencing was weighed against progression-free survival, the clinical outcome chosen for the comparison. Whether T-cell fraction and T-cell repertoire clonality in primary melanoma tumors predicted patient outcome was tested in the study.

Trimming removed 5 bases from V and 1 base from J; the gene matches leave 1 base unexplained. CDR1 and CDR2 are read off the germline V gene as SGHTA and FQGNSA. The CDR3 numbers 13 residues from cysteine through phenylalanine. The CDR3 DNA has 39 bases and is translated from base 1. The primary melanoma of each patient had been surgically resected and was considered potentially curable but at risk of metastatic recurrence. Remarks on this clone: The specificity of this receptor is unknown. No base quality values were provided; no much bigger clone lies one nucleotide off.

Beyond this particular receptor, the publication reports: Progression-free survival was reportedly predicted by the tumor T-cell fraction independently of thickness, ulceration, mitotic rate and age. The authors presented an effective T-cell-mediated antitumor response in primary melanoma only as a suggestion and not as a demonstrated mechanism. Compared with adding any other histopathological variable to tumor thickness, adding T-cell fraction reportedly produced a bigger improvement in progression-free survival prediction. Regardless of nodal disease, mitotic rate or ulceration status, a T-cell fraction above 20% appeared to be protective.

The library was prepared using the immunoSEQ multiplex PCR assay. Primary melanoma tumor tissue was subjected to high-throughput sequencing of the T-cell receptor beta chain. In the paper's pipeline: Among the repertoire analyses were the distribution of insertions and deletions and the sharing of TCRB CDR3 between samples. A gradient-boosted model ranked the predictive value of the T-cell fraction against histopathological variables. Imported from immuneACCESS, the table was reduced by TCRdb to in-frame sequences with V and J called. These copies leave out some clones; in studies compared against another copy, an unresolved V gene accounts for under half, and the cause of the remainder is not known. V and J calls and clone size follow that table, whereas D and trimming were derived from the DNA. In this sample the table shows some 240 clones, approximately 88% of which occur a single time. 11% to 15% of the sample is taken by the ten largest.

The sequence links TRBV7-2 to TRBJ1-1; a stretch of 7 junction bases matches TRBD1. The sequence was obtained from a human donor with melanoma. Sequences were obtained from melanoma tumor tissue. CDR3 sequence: CASSRQGNTEAFF. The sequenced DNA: TGTGCCAGCAGCAGACAGGGGAACACTGAAGCTTTCTTT.